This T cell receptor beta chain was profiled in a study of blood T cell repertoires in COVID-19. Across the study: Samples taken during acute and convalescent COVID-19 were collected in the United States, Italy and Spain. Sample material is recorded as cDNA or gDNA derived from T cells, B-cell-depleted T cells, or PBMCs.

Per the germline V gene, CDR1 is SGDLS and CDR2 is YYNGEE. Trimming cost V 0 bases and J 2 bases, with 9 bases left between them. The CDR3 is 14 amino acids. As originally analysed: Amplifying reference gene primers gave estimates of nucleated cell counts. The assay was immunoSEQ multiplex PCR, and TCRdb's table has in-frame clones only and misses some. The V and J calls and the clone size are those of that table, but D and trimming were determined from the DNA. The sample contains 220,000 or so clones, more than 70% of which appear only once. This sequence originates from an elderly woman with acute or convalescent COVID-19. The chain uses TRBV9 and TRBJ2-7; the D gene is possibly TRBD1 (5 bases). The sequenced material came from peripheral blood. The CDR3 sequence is CASSVGQGAYEQYF. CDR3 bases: TGTGCCAGCAGCGTAGGCCAGGGCGCCTACGAGCAGTACTTC.